This TCR beta chain was retrieved from a study of cytomegalovirus exposure and HLA in healthy donors. Study-wide points: V- and J-gene trimming in TCR beta was tied to a missense DCLRE1C variant by an analysis performed later.

This clone was observed a handful of times. The antigen is not known. With 5 bases clipped from V and 1 base from J, the junction kept 7 bases outside the gene matches. The CDR3 has 17 residues. Germline V gene lookup returns CDR1 LNHNV and CDR2 YYDKDF (reference sequence). Vbeta (60) and Jbeta (13) primers were used in the PCR. Sequencing was performed with immunoSEQ multiplex PCR; in TCRdb, only in-frame clones are kept and a portion is missing. The sample lists 130,000 to 150,000 clones; 60% to 85% were seen once. The source material was PBMCs. This receptor was obtained from a man aged 40-55 years in good health and CMV-seropositive. The rearrangement uses TRBV15 and TRBJ2-5; 13 bases are shared with TRBD2. The CDR3 is CATSEPGLAGRQETQYF. The DNA for the CDR3 is TGTGCCACCAGCGAACCGGGACTAGCGGGGCGCCAAGAGACCCAGTACTTC.